This TCR beta chain was identified during a study of cytomegalovirus exposure and HLA in healthy donors. Study-level results: One later analysis, an examination of the approximately 130 validation repertoires, found that first-cohort TCR clusters tended to co-occur in them.

Profiling relied on immunoSEQ multiplex PCR, and the TCRdb table lists in-frame clones only, not all of them. This sample has about 130,000 clones, with about 88% found just once. In its sample, this clone was seen a few times. Its cognate antigen is unknown. The CDR3 loop spans 15 amino acids. Trimming removed 2 bases from V and 5 bases from J; junction bases left unmatched: 8. Germline CDR1 MGHDK, CDR2 SYGVNS. Sequenced sample: PBMCs. This sequence originates from a woman in her late teens or twenties in good health and CMV-seronegative. This rearrangement joins TRBV25-1 to TRBJ2-7; 8 bases match TRBD1. This CDR3 reads CASSEPGQGRNEQYF. Here the CDR3 DNA reads TGTGCCAGCAGTGAACCTGGACAGGGTCGCAACGAGCAGTACTTC.